Sequencing of this T cell receptor (beta chain) was carried out in a study of T cells in Graves' hyperthyroidism and ophthalmopathy. Regarding the study as a whole: Most expanded thyroid clonotypes above 0.001 recurred in blood.

This clonotype has a count of ten or more. Its antigen is currently unknown. Patients counted as stable if ophthalmopathy did not develop within 18 months. Patients aged 18 to 65 had newly diagnosed hyperthyroidism of under 2 months' duration. Exclusion followed for patients with uncontrolled infection, other autoimmune disease, pregnancy or lactation. Authors of the study amplified TCR beta CDR3 regions from RNA transcripts. The TCR CDR3 first-round RT-PCR relied on the HTBI primer set. TCRdb ran MiXCR on the multiplex PCR reads and lists one entry per CDR3 protein. The sample yields about 480,000 distinct CDR3 sequences, approximately 15% seen once. V dropped 5 bases and J dropped 4; count of bases not matched to a gene: 5. The germline V gene encodes CDR1 KGHSH and CDR2 LQKENI. The CDR3 extends over 14 amino acids.

This clonotype was sampled from a woman under 30 with Graves' hyperthyroidism. The chain recombines TRBV18 with TRBJ2-5; TRBD2 agrees at 9 bases. The sequenced sample was blood. CDR3 region: CASSRTSELETQYF. For the CDR3, the DNA is TGTGCCAGCTCAAGGACTAGCGAACTAGAGACCCAGTACTTC.